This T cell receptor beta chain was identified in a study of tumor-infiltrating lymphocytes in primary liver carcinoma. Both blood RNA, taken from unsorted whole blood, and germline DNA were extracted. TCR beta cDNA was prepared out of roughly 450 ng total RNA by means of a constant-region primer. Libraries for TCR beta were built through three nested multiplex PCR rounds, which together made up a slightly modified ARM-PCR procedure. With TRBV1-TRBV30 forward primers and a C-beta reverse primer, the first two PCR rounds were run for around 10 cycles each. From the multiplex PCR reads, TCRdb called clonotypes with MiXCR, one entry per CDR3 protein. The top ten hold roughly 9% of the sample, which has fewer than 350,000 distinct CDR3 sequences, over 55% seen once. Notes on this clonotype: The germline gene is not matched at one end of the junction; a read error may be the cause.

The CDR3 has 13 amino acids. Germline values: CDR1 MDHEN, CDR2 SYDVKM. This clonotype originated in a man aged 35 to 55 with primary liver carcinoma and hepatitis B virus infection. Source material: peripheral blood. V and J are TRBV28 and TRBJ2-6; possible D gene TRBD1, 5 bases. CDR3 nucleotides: TGTGCCAGCAGTTTGTTAGGGGCCAACGTCCTGATTTTC. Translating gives CASSLLGANVLIF. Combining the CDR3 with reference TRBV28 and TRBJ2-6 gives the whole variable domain DVKVTQSSRYLVKRTGEKVFLECVQDMDHENMFWYRQDPGLGLRLIYFSYDVKMKEKGDIPEGYSVSREKKERFSLILESASTNQTSMYLCASSLLGANVLIFGAGSRLTVL.